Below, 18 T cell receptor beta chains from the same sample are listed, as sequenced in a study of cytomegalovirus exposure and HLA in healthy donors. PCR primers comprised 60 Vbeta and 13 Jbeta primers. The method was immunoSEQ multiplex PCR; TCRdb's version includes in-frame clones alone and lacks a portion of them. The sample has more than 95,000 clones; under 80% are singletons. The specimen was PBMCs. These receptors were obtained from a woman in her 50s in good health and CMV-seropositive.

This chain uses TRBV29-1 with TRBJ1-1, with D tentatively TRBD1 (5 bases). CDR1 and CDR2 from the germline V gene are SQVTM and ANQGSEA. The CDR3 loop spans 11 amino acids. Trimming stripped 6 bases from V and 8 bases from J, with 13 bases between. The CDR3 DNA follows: TGCAGCGTAACAAGGACAAACGAAGCTTTCTTT. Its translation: CSVTRTNEAFF.

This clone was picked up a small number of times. CDR3 nucleotides: TGTGCCAGCAGCCCCCCACCGGGTTACAATGAGCAGTTCTTC. It specifies CASSPPPGYNEQFF. The chain employs TRBV5-4 and TRBJ2-1; no clear D gene. V lost 4 bases and J lost 4, with 12 bases in between. Germline CDR1 SGHNT, CDR2 YYREEE (reference sequence). The CDR3 totals 14 residues.

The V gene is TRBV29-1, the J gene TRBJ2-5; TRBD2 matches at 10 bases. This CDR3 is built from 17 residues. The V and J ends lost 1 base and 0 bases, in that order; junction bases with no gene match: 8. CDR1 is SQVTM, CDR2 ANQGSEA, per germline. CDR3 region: CSVEGWLAGAYQETQYF. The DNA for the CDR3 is TGCAGCGTTGAAGGGTGGCTAGCGGGAGCGTACCAAGAGACCCAGTACTTC.

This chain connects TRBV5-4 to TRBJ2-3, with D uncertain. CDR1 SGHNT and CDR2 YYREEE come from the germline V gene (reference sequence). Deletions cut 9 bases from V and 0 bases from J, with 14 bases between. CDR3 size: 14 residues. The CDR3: CAIPSGASTDTQYF. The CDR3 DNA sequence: TGTGCCATCCCGAGTGGAGCTAGCACAGATACGCAGTATTTT.

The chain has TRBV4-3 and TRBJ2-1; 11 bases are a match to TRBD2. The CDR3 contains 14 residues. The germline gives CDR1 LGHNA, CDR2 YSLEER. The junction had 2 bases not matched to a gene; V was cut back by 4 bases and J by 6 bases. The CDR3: CASSRGTSGNEQFF. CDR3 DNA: TGCGCCAGCAGCCGCGGGACTAGCGGCAATGAGCAGTTCTTC.

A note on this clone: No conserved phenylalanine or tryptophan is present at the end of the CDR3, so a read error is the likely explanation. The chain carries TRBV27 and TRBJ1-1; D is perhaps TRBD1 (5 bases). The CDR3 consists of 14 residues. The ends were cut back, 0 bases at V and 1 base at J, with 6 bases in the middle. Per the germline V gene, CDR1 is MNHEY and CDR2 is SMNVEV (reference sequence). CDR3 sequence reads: CASSLSRGNTEAFL. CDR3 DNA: TGTGCCAGCAGTTTATCGAGGGGGAACACTGAAGCTTTCCTT.

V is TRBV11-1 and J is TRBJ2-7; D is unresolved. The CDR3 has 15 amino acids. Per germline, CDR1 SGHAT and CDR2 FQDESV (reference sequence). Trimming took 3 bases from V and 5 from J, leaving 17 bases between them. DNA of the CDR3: TGTGCCAGCAGCTTTGAGGTTACCGTCTTCCACGAGCAGTACTTC. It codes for CASSFEVTVFHEQYF.

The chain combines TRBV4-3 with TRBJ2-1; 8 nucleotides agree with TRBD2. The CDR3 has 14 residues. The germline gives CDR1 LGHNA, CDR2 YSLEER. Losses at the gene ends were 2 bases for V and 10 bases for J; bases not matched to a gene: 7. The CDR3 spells CASSQQRGTREQFF. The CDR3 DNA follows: TGCGCCAGCAGCCAACAGCGGGGGACAAGAGAGCAGTTCTTC.

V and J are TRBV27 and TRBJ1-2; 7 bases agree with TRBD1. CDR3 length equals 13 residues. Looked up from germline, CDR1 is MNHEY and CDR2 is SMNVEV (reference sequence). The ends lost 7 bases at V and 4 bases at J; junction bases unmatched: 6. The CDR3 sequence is CASTSAGGYGYTF. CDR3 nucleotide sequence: TGTGCCAGCACATCAGCAGGGGGCTATGGCTACACCTTC.

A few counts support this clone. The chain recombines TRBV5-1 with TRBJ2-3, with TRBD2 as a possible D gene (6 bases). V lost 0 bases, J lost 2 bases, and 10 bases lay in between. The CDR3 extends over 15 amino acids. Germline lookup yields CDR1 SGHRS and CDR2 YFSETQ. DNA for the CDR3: TGCGCCAGCAGCTTGGATGCGGGGCTCACAGATACGCAGTATTTT. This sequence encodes CASSLDAGLTDTQYF.

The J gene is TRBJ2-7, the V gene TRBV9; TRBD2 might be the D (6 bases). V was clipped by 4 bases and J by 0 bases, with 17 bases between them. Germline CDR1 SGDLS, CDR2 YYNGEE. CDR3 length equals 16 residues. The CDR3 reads CASSQTVGGSSYEQYF. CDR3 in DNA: TGTGCCAGCAGCCAGACCGTCGGGGGAAGCTCCTACGAGCAGTACTTC.

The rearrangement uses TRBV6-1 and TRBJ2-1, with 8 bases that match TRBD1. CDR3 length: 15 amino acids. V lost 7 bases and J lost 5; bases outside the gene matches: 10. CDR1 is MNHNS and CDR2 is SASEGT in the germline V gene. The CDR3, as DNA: TGTGCCAGCACTTCAGGACAGGGAAGCCACAATGAGCAGTTCTTC. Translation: CASTSGQGSHNEQFF.

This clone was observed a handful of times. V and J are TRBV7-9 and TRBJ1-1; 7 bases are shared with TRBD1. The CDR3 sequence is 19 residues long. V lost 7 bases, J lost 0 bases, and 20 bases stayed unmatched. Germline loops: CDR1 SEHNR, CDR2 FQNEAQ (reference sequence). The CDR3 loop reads CASTDAFRDRQTLNTEAFF. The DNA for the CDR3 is TGTGCCAGCACCGATGCATTCCGGGACAGACAAACATTGAACACTGAAGCTTTCTTT. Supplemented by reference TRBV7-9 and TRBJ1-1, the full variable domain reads DTGVSQNPRHKITKRGQNVTFRCDPISEHNRLYWYRQTLGQGPEFLTYFQNEAQLEKSRLLSDRFSAERPKGSFSTLEIQRTEQGDSAMYLCASTDAFRDRQTLNTEAFFGQGTRLTVV.

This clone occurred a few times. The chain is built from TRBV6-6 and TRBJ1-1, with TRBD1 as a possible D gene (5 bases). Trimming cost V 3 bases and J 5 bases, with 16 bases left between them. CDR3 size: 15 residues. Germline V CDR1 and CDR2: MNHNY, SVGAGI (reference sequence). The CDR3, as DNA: TGTGCCAGCAGTTATCCGGCCAGGGCGGCGACTGAAGCTTTCTTT. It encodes CASSYPARAATEAFF.

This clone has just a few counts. CDR3 in amino acids: CASSLVSYNEQFF. The CDR3, as DNA: TGCGCCAGCAGCTTGGTATCCTACAATGAGCAGTTCTTC. V is TRBV5-1 and J is TRBJ2-1; D not resolved. CDR1 and CDR2 from the germline V gene are SGHRS and YFSETQ. V lost 0 bases and J 1 base, leaving 2 bases between the germline ends. There are 13 residues in the CDR3.

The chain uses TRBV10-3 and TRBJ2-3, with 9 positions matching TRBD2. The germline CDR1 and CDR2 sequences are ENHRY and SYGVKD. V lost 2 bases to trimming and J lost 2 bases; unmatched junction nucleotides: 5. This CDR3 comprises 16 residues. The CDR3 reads CAISEDLAGATDTQYF. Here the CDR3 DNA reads TGTGCCATCAGTGAGGATTTAGCGGGAGCCACAGATACGCAGTATTTT.

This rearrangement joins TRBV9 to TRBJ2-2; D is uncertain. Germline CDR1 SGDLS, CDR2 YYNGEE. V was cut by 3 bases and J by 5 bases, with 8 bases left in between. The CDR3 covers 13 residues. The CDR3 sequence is CASSGAETGELFF. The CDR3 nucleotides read TGTGCCAGCAGCGGGGCTGAGACCGGGGAGCTGTTTTTT.

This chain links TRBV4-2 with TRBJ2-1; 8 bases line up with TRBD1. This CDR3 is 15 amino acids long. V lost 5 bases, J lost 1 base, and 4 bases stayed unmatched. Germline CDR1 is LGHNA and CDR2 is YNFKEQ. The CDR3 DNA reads TGTGCCAGCAGCGCAGGACAGGGATCCTACAATGAGCAGTTCTTC. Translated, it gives CASSAGQGSYNEQFF.